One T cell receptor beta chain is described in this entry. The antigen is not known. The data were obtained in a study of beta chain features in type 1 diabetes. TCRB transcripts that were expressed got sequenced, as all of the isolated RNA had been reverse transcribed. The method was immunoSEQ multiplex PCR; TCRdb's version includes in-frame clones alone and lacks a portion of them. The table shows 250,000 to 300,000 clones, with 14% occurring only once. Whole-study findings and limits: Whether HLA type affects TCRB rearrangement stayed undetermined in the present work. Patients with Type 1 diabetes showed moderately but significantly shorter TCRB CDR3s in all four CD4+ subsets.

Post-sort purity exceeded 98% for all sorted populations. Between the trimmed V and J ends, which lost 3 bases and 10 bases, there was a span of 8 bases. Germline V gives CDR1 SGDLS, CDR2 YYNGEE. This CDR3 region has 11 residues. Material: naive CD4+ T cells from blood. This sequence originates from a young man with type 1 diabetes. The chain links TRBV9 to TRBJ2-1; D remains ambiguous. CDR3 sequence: CASSAGGEQFF. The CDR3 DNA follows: TGTGCCAGCAGCGCAGGTGGGGAGCAGTTCTTC. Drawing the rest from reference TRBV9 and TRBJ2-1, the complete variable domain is DSGVTQTPKHLITATGQRVTLRCSPRSGDLSVYWYQQSLDQGLQFLIQYYNGEERAKGNILERFSAQQFPDLHSELNLSSLELGDSALYFCASSAGGEQFFGPGTRLTVL.